The 5 T cell receptor beta chains listed next were all sequenced from one sample in a study of blood T cell repertoires in COVID-19. Here immunoSEQ multiplex PCR was the method, and the copy in TCRdb shows in-frame clones only, minus some. The sample contains about 350,000 clones, 88% of which appear only once. The sample consisted of peripheral blood. Every receptor here comes from a woman in her seventies with COVID-19, enrolled during active disease.

The chain employs TRBV6-5 and TRBJ1-3; 8 bases fit TRBD1. V gave up 6 bases and J gave up 4 bases; unmatched junction bases: 8. The CDR3 covers 15 residues. From germline, CDR1 is MNHEY and CDR2 SVGAGI. The CDR3 is CASSPYRGIGNTIYF. The CDR3 bases are TGTGCCAGCAGCCCATACAGGGGGATAGGAAACACCATATATTTT.

The V gene is TRBV4-2, the J gene TRBJ1-2; possibly TRBD1 for D (5 bases). This CDR3 contains 15 residues. The V end was cut by 4 bases, the J end by 4 bases, with 16 bases between. CDR1 is LGHNA, CDR2 YNFKEQ, per germline. The CDR3 is CASSLTVPLSYGYTF. DNA of the CDR3: TGTGCCAGCAGCCTGACAGTCCCTTTATCCTATGGCTACACCTTC.

V usage is TRBV4-2 and J usage is TRBJ2-5, with 9 nucleotides matching TRBD2. Per the germline V gene, CDR1 is LGHNA and CDR2 is YNFKEQ. CDR3 size: 17 residues. After removal of 3 bases from V and 3 bases from J, the junction contained 11 bases not matched to a gene. The chain's CDR3 is CASSQGPVVAGEETQYF. DNA for the CDR3: TGTGCCAGCAGCCAGGGCCCCGTGGTAGCGGGGGAAGAGACCCAGTACTTC.

This clone was found once. J is TRBJ1-4 and V is TRBV6-5; D uncertain. CDR1 is MNHEY and CDR2 is SVGAGI in the germline V gene. The length of the CDR3 is 14 residues. V lost 7 bases and J 8 bases, leaving 17 bases between the germline ends. CDR3 region: CASKRVLRGEKLFF. CDR3 DNA sequence: TGTGCCAGCAAACGTGTCTTAAGAGGGGAAAAACTGTTTTTT.

This chain uses TRBV2 with TRBJ1-5; no reliable D call. This CDR3 spans 13 amino acids. Germline CDR1 is SNHLY and CDR2 is FYNNEI. Between the trimmed V and J ends, which lost 7 bases and 3 bases, there was a span of 10 bases. CDR3 residues: CASMEQNNQPQHF. The CDR3, as DNA: TGTGCCAGCATGGAACAGAACAATCAGCCCCAGCATTTT.